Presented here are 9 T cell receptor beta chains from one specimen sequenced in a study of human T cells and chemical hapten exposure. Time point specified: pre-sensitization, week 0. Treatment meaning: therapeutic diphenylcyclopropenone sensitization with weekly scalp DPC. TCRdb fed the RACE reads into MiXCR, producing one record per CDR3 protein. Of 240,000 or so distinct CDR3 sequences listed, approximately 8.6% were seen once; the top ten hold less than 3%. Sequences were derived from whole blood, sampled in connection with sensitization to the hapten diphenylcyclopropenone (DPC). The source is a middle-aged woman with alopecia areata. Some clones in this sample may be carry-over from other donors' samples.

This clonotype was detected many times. In nucleotides, the CDR3 is TGTGCCACCCAAGGGACGGCGAACACTGAAGCTTTCTTT. It translates to CATQGTANTEAFF. The chain carries TRBV28 and TRBJ1-1; D might be TRBD1 (5 bases). Germline V gene sequence: CDR1 MDHEN, CDR2 SYDVKM. V was trimmed by 10 bases and J by 1 base, leaving 13 bases between them. The CDR3 is 13 amino acids.

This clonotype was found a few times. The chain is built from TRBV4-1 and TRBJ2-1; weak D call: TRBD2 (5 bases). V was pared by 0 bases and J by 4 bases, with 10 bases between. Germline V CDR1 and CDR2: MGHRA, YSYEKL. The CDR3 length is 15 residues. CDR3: CASSQDTGIYNEQFF. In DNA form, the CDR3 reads TGCGCCAGCAGCCAAGATACCGGGATTTACAATGAGCAGTTCTTC.

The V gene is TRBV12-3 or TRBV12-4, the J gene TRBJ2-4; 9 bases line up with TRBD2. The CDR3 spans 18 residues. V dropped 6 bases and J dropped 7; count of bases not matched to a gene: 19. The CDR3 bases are TGTGCCAGCAGCCCTCCCGGGTTCGGGCTAGCGGGAACGAACATTCAGTACTTC. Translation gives CASSPPGFGLAGTNIQYF.

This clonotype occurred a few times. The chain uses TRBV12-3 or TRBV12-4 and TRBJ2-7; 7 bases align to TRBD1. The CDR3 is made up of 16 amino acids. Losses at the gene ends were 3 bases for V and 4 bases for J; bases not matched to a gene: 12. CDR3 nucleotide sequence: TGTGCCAGCAGTTTGGCGACAGGGAGTCTCCCTTACGAGCAGTACTTC. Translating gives CASSLATGSLPYEQYF.

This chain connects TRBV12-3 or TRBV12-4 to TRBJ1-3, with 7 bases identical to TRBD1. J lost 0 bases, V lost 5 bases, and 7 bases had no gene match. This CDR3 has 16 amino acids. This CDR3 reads CASSVTGTTSGNTIYF. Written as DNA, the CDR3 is TGTGCCAGCAGTGTGACAGGGACAACCTCTGGAAACACCATATATTTT.

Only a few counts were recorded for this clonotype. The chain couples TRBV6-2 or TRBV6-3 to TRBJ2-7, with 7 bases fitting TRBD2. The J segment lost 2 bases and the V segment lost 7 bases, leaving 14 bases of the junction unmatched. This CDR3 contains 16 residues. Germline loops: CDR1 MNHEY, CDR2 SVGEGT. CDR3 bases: TGTGCCAGCACTCCTTTGGATCTAGCGGAAACCTACGAGCAGTACTTC. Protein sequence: CASTPLDLAETYEQYF.

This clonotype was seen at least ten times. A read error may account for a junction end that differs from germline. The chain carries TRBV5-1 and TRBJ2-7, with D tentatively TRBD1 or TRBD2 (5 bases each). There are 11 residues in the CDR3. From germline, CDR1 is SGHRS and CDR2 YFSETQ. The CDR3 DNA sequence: TGTGCCAGCAGCTTAGAGGGGGAGCAGTACTTC. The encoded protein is CASSLEGEQYF.

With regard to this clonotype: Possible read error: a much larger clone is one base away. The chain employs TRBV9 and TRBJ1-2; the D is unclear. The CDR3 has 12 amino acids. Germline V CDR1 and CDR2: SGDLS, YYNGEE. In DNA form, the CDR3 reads TGTGCCAGCGTAGGATTCAACTATGGCTACCCCTTC. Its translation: CASVGFNYGYPF.

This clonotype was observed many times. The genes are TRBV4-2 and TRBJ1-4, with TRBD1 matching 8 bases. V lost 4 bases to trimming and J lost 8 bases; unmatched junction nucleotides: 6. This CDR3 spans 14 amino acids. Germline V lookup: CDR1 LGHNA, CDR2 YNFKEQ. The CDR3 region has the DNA TGTGCCAGCAGCCCAGGACAGGGAGGGGAAAAACTGTTTTTT. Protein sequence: CASSPGQGGEKLFF.